These 10 T cell receptor beta chains share one sample of origin, sequenced in a study of graft-versus-host responses after intestinal transplantation (dated by TCRdb to the early 2020s). Taken with the paper, the label for time point translates to: cells obtained before transplantation from donor or recipient. Library creation used the immunoSEQ multiplex PCR assay. TCRdb re-hosts the immuneACCESS table, in-frame sequences only. Its copies lack some clones; in the studies checked, an unresolved V gene accounts for under half of them, and the cause for the rest is not known. The sample has about 36,000 clones on record, around 94% of them singletons. The ten largest clones take up about 0.2% of the sample. No antigen has been assigned to these receptors. This specimen consisted of unstimulated CD4+ T cells sorted from spleen or lymph node cells, obtained before transplant. Every receptor here comes from a human donor who was the organ donor for an intestinal transplant.

J is TRBJ2-7 and V is TRBV5-4; D gene unclear. V was cut by 4 bases and J by 3 bases, with 20 bases left in between. Per germline, CDR1 SGHNT and CDR2 YYREEE (reference sequence). The CDR3 runs to 16 residues. The CDR3, as DNA: TGTGCCAGCAGCCCCTCTGTTAGCCGCAATCTCTACGAGCAGTACTTC. It yields the protein CASSPSVSRNLYEQYF.

V usage is TRBV6-5 and J usage is TRBJ2-2; D not certain. The CDR3 consists of 14 residues. Germline lookup yields CDR1 MNHEY and CDR2 SVGAGI. Between the trimmed V and J ends, which lost 8 bases and 0 bases, there was a span of 10 bases. DNA of the CDR3: TGTGCCAGCCACATAGCCGCGAACACCGGGGAGCTGTTTTTT. This gives the protein CASHIAANTGELFF.

The chain carries TRBV7-3 and TRBJ2-6; possibly TRBD2 for D (6 bases). This CDR3 contains 18 residues. The V and J ends lost 2 bases and 0 bases respectively, with 14 bases between them. Germline values: CDR1 SGHTA, CDR2 FQGTGA. In nucleotides, the CDR3 is TGTGCCAGCAGCTTAGTAGGGAGGTCAGTCTCTGGGGCCAACGTCCTGACTTTC. It codes for CASSLVGRSVSGANVLTF. The whole variable domain, remainder taken from reference TRBV7-3 and TRBJ2-6, is GAGVSQTPSNKVTEKGKYVELRCDPISGHTALYWYRQSLGQGPEFLIYFQGTGAADDSGLPNDRFFAVRPEGSVSTLKIQRTERGDSAVYLCASSLVGRSVSGANVLTFGAGSRLTVL.

The gene calls are TRBV18 and TRBJ2-7; 9 positions match TRBD1. After removal of 3 bases from V and 4 bases from J, the junction contained 10 bases not matched to a gene. The germline V gene encodes CDR1 KGHSH and CDR2 LQKENI. There are 16 residues in the CDR3. Here the CDR3 DNA reads TGTGCCAGCTCACCCTACCGAGGACAGGGGATATACGAGCAGTACTTC. Amino acid sequence: CASSPYRGQGIYEQYF. The whole variable domain, filled in from reference TRBV18 and TRBJ2-7, reads NAGVMQNPRHLVRRRGQEARLRCSPMKGHSHVYWYRQLPEEGLKFMVYLQKENIIDESGMPKERFSAEFPKEGPSILRIQQVVRGDSAAYFCASSPYRGQGIYEQYFGPGTRLTVT.

The chain has TRBV6-1 and TRBJ2-4; 8 nucleotides line up with TRBD2. Per the germline V gene, CDR1 is MNHNS and CDR2 is SASEGT. Trimming removed 8 bases from V and 5 bases from J; junction bases left unmatched: 5. CDR3 length: 13 amino acids. For the CDR3, the DNA is TGTGCCAGCCACCGGGGGGGCCAAAACATTCAGTACTTC. It encodes CASHRGGQNIQYF.

V is TRBV7-2 and J is TRBJ2-3; 8 nucleotides align to TRBD2. The CDR3 contains 14 residues. Germline V gives CDR1 SGHTA, CDR2 FQGNSA. J lost 2 bases, V lost 5 bases, and 3 bases had no gene match. The CDR3 protein is CASSPGLVTDTQYF. The DNA of the CDR3 is TGTGCCAGCAGCCCGGGACTAGTCACAGATACGCAGTATTTT.

The V gene is TRBV7-9, the J gene TRBJ2-5, with D possibly TRBD1 on 6 matching bases. The CDR3 covers 13 residues. Germline V gene lookup returns CDR1 SEHNR and CDR2 FQNEAQ (reference sequence). V shed 1 base and J shed 7 bases, with 10 bases lying between them. The CDR3 sequence: CASSLDRVGTQYF. The CDR3 DNA is TGTGCCAGCAGCTTAGACAGGGTAGGGACCCAGTACTTC.

The gene calls are TRBV6-6 and TRBJ1-3, with a tentative D call TRBD1 (6 bases). V shed 0 bases and J shed 4 bases, with 13 bases lying between them. CDR1 and CDR2 from the germline V gene are MNHNY and SVGAGI (reference sequence). The CDR3 covers 16 residues. The CDR3 region has the DNA TGTGCCAGCAGTTACTCGAACAGGGCAGGAGGAAACACCATATATTTT. It codes for CASSYSNRAGGNTIYF.

J is TRBJ2-5 and V is TRBV7-2; possibly TRBD2 for D (6 bases). Germline lookup yields CDR1 SGHTA and CDR2 FQGNSA. The CDR3 sequence is 13 residues long. With 3 bases removed from V and 5 bases from J, the gap between germline ends came to 10 bases. DNA for the CDR3: TGTGCCAGCAGCTTGGGAAGCGGGGAGACCCAGTACTTC. Protein: CASSLGSGETQYF.

This sequence joins TRBV5-3 and TRBJ1-3; D is uncertain. TRBV5-3 carries the ORF label, with uncertain function. V lost 5 bases, J lost 0 bases, and 15 bases lay in between. This CDR3 has 16 residues. The CDR3 region is CARRTTVGHSGNTIYF. The CDR3, as DNA: TGTGCCAGAAGGACAACGGTAGGGCACTCTGGAAACACCATATATTTT.